Described below is a single TCR beta chain sequence and its context. These data are taken from a study of T cell changes during pregnancy in multiple sclerosis. There are 16 residues in the CDR3. Per the germline V gene, CDR1 is SGHRS and CDR2 is YFSETQ. V trimming: 0 bases; J trimming: 4 bases; junction bases outside the gene matches: 4. Libraries were prepared by immunoSEQ multiplex PCR; TCRdb keeps only in-frame clonotypes and omits some of them. The profile shows 50,000 or so clones, over 90% of them singletons. The V call is TRBV5-1, the J call TRBJ2-2; 9 bases map to TRBD2. Sequences were derived from peripheral blood, sampled in the third trimester of pregnancy. The sequence came from a female donor with multiple sclerosis, enrolled in a pregnancy study. The CDR3 sequence: CASSLGAGGPTGELFF. The CDR3 DNA sequence: TGCGCCAGCAGCTTGGGAGCGGGAGGCCCCACCGGGGAGCTGTTTTTT.